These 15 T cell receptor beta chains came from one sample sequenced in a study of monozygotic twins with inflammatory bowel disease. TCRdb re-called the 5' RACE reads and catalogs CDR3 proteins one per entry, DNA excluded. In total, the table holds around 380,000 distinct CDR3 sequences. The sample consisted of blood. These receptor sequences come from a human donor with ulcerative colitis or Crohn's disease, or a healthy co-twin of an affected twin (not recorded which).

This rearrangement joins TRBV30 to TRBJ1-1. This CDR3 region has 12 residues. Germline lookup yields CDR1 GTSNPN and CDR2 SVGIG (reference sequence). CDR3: CAWKDGASEAFF.

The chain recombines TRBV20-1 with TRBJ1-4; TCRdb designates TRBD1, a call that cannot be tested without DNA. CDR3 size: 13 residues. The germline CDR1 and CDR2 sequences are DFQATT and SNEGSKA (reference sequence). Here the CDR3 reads CSATGQVQEKLFF.

The CDR3 spells CASSLVRASYNEQFF. This chain uses TRBV28 with TRBJ2-1. Germline V CDR1 and CDR2: MDHEN, SYDVKM. The CDR3 contains 15 residues.

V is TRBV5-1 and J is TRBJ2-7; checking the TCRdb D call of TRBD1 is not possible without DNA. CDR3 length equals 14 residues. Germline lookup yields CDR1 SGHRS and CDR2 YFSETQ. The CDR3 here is CASAGTAFSYEQYF.

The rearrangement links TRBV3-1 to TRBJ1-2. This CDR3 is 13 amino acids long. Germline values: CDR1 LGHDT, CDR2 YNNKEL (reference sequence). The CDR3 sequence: CASSQDVGDGYTF.

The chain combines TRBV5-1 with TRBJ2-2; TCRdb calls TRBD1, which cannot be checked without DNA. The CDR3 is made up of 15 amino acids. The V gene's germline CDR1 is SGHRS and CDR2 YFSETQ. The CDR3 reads CASSGRQGSGGELFF. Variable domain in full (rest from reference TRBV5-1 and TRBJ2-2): KAGVTQTPRYLIKTRGQQVTLSCSPISGHRSVSWYQQTPGQGLQFLFEYFSETQRNKGNFPGRFSGRQFSNSRSEMNVSTLELGDSALYLCASSGRQGSGGELFFGEGSRLTVL.

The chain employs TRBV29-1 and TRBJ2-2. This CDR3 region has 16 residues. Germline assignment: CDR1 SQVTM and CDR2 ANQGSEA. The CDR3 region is CSVEISSGVNTGELFF.

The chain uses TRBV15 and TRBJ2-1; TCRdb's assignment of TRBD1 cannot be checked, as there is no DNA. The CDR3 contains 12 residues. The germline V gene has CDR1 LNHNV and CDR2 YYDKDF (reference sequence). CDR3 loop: CATSSRDDEQFF.

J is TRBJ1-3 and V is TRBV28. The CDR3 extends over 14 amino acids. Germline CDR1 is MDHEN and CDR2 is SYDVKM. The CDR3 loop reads CASSLGSIRNTIYF.

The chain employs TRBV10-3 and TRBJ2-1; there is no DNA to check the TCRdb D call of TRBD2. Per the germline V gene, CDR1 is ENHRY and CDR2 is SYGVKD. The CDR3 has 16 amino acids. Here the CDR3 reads CAISENLAGGWNEQFF.

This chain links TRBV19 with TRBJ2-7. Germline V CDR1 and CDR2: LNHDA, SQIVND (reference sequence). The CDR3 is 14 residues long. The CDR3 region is CASKQRDGSYEQYF.

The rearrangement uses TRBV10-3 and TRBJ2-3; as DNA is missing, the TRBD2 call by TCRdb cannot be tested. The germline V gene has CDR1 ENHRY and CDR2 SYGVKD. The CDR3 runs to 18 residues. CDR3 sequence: CAISESSPLREDTDTQYF.

The CDR3 protein is CASSVRETKYF. The chain couples TRBV2 to TRBJ2-7; TCRdb names TRBD2, which stays unverified in the absence of DNA. This CDR3 region has 11 residues. The germline V gene encodes CDR1 SNHLY and CDR2 FYNNEI.

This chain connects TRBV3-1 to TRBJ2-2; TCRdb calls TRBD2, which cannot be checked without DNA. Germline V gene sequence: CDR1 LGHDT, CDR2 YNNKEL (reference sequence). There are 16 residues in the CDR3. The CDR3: CASSQLWTSGTGELFF.

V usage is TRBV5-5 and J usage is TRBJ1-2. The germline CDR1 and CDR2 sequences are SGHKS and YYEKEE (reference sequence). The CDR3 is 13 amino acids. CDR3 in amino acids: CASSWDGVGGYTF.